The entry below describes one T cell receptor beta chain. The method was immunoSEQ multiplex PCR; TCRdb's version includes in-frame clones alone and lacks a portion of them. Of around 11,000 clones listed, 82% are singletons. This specimen comes from a study of PD-1 and CTLA-4 blockade in melanoma. The CDR3 loop spans 15 amino acids. The V gene lost 5 bases and the J gene lost 5 bases, with 18 bases spanning the gap. Per germline, CDR1 SGHNT and CDR2 YENEEA. This receptor was identified in a human donor with melanoma. V usage is TRBV11-3 and J usage is TRBJ1-1; TRBD1 might be the D (6 bases). The sample here was CD8+ T cells from peripheral blood, taken from a patient given anti-PD-1 treatment. CDR3 coding DNA: TGTGCCAGCAGCCCACGGACAGACCCAAAAACTGAAGCTTTCTTT. This encodes CASSPRTDPKTEAFF.